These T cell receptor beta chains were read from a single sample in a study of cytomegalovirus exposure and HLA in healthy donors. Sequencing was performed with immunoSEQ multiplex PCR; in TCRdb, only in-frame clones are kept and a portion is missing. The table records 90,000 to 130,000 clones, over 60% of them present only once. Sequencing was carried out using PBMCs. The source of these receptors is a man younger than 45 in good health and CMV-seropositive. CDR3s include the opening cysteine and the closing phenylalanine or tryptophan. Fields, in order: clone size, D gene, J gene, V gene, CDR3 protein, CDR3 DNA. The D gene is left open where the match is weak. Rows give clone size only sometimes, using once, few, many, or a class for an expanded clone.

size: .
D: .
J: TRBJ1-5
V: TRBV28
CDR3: CASRRRRLEGVAQHF
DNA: TGTGCCAGCAGGCGAAGGCGCCTTGAAGGGGTGGCCCAGCATTTT

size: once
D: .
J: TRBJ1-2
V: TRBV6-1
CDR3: CASTIESRGVYGYTF
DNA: TGTGCCAGCACCATTGAGTCTCGGGGGGTGTATGGCTACACCTTC

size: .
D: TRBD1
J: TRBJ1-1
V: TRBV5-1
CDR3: CASSSPTGGVTEAFF
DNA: TGCGCCAGCAGCTCCCCGACAGGGGGCGTCACTGAAGCTTTCTTT

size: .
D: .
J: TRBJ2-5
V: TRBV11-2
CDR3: CASSLGQTQYF
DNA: TGTGCCAGCAGCTTAGGGCAGACCCAGTACTTC

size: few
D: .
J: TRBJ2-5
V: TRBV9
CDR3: CASSVAGLTQETQYF
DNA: TGTGCCAGCAGCGTAGCGGGACTCACCCAAGAGACCCAGTACTTC

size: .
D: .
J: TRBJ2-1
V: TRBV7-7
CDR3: CASSLTTGNEQFF
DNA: TGTGCCAGCAGCTTAACTACAGGGAATGAGCAGTTCTTC

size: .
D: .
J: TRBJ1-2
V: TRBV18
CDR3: CASSPYSPGTPGGYTF
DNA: TGTGCCAGCTCACCGTACTCACCAGGGACTCCAGGGGGCTACACCTTC

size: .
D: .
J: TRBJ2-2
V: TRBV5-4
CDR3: CASSLAVNTGELFF
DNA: TGTGCCAGCAGCTTGGCCGTGAACACCGGGGAGCTGTTTTTT

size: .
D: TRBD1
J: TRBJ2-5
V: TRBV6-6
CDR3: CASSLTRQGRGETQYF
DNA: TGTGCCAGCAGTCTTACCCGACAGGGGCGCGGGGAGACCCAGTACTTC

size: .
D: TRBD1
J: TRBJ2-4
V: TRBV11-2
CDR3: CASSFSRQGWEKNIQYF
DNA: TGTGCCAGCAGCTTCTCAAGACAGGGGTGGGAGAAAAACATTCAGTACTTC

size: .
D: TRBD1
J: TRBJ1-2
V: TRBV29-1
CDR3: CSVEDRQGAAPSNYGYTF
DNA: TGCAGCGTTGAAGATCGGCAGGGGGCCGCACCGTCTAACTATGGCTACACCTTC

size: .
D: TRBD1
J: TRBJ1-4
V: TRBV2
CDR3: CGGNRGRTNEKLFF
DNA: TGTGGGGGGAACAGGGGGCGGACTAATGAAAAACTGTTTTTT

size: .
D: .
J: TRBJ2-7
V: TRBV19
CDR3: CASSRSSSAYEQYF
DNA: TGTGCCAGTAGTAGGTCATCGTCGGCCTACGAGCAGTACTTC

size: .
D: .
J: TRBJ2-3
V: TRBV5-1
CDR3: CASSLGHQGTDTQYF
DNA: TGCGCCAGCAGCTTGGGTCACCAGGGCACAGATACGCAGTATTTT

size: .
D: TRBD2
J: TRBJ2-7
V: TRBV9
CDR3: CASSVGAGLDEQYF
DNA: TGTGCCAGCAGCGTGGGAGCGGGGCTCGACGAGCAGTACTTC

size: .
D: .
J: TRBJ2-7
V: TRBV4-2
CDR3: CASSPQGRVVEQYF
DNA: TGTGCCAGCAGCCCTCAGGGCAGGGTGGTCGAGCAGTACTTC

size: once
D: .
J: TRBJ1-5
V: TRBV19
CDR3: CASSIEVTSDQPQHF
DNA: TGTGCCAGTAGTATAGAGGTGACATCCGATCAGCCCCAGCATTTT

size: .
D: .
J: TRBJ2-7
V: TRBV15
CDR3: CATSRDQTHYEQYF
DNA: TGTGCCACCAGCAGAGATCAGACCCACTACGAGCAGTACTTC

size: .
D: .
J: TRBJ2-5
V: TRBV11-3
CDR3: CASSLGTESQETQYF
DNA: TGTGCCAGCAGCTTAGGGACAGAAAGCCAAGAGACCCAGTACTTC

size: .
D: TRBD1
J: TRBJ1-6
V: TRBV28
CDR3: CASRRQGPSYNSPLHF
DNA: TGTGCCAGCAGAAGACAGGGCCCGTCCTATAATTCACCCCTCCACTTT

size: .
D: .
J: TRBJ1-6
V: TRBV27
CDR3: CASSSRRDSFTLHF
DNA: TGTGCCAGCAGTTCCCGGCGGGACTCCTTCACCCTCCACTTT

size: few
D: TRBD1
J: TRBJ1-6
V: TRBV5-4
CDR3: CASSLGMDRMRSPLHF
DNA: TGTGCCAGCAGCTTGGGGATGGACAGGATGAGATCACCCCTCCACTTT

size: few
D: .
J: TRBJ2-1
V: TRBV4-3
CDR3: CASSQDRGTNSYNEQFF
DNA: TGCGCCAGCAGCCAAGACAGAGGTACCAACTCCTACAATGAGCAGTTCTTC

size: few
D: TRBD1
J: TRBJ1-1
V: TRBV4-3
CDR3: CASSPFPLDRGAPEAFF
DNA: TGCGCCAGCAGCCCCTTTCCTTTGGACAGGGGGGCCCCTGAAGCTTTCTTT

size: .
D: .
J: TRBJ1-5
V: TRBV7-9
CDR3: CASSWGANQPQHF
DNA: TGTGCCAGCAGCTGGGGCGCGAATCAGCCCCAGCATTTT

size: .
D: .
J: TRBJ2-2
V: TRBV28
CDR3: CASSPARQENTGELFF
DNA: TGTGCCAGCAGTCCGGCCCGGCAGGAGAACACCGGGGAGCTGTTTTTT

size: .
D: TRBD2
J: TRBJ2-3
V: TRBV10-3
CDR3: CAISEAGGPDTQYF
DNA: TGTGCCATCAGTGAGGCGGGGGGGCCAGATACGCAGTATTTT

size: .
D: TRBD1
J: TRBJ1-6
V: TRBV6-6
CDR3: CASSTSGTGETPLHF
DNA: TGTGCCAGCAGTACTTCCGGGACAGGGGAGACACCCCTCCACTTT

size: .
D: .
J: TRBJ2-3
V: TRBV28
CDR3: CASELQLTDTQYF
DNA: TGTGCCAGCGAATTACAGTTAACAGATACGCAGTATTTT

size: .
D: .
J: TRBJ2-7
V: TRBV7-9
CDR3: CSSSLEGGTRAYEQYF
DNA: TGTTCCAGCAGCTTAGAGGGTGGGACAAGAGCCTACGAGCAGTACTTC

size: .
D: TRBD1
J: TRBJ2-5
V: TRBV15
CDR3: CATSRGGVTGVGEQYF
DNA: TGTGCCACCAGCAGAGGCGGTGTGACAGGGGTGGGTGAGCAGTACTTC

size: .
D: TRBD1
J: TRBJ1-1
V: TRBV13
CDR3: CASNRGPTGENTEAFF
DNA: TGTGCCAGCAACCGTGGCCCGACAGGGGAGAACACTGAAGCTTTCTTT

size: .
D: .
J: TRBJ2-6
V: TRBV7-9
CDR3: CASSPLRTASSGANVLTF
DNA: TGTGCCAGCAGCCCTCTTAGGACAGCTAGCTCTGGGGCCAACGTCCTGACTTTC

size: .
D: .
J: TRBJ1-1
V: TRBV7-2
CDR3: CASSFGRGRTEAFF
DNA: TGTGCCAGCAGCTTTGGTCGGGGGAGGACTGAAGCTTTCTTT

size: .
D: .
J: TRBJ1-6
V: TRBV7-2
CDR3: CASSFGVNSPLHF
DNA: TGTGCCAGCAGCTTCGGGGTTAATTCACCCCTCCACTTT

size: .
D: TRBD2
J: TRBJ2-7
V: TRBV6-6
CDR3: CATRELAGRSYEQYF
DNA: TGTGCCACCAGGGAACTAGCGGGGCGATCCTACGAGCAGTACTTC

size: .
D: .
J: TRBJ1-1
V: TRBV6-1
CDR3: CASSYGRGTEAFF
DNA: TGTGCCAGCAGTTATGGGAGGGGCACTGAAGCTTTCTTT

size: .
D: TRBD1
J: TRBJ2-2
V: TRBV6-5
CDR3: CASGRQGRTGELFF
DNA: TGTGCCAGCGGCCGACAGGGGAGGACCGGGGAGCTGTTTTTT

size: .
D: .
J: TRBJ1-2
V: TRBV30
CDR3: CAWNRDRGGYTF
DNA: TGTGCCTGGAACAGGGACCGAGGTGGCTACACCTTC

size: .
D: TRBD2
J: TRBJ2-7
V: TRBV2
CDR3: CASKAGGTYEQYF
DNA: TGTGCCAGCAAGGCGGGGGGAACCTACGAGCAGTACTTC

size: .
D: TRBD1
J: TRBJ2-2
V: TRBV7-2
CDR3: CASSLAGQGAAGELFF
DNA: TGTGCCAGCAGCTTAGCAGGTCAGGGGGCCGCCGGGGAGCTGTTTTTT

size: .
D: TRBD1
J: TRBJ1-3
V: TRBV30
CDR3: CAWRRDRALSGNTIYF
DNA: TGTGCCTGGAGGAGGGACAGGGCCCTCTCTGGAAACACCATATATTTT

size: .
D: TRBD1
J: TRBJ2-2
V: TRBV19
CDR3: CASSTTGGVTGELFF
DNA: TGTGCCAGTAGTACCACAGGGGGCGTCACCGGGGAGCTGTTTTTT

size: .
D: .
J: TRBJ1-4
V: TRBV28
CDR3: CASSLSRFSEKLFF
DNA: TGTGCCAGCAGTTTATCTCGGTTTTCTGAAAAACTGTTTTTT

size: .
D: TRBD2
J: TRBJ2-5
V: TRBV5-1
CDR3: CASSLGLAGDLQETQYF
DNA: TGCGCCAGCAGCTTGGGGCTAGCGGGGGATCTCCAAGAGACCCAGTACTTC

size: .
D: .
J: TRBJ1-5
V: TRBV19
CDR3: CASSIGQVWNQPQHF
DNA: TGTGCCAGTAGTATAGGACAGGTCTGGAATCAGCCCCAGCATTTT

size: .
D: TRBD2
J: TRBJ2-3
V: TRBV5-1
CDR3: CASSLAGRIHTDTQYF
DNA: TGCGCCAGCAGCTTAGCGGGGCGGATTCACACAGATACGCAGTATTTT

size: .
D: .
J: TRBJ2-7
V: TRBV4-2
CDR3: CASSHGHRQLQGPYF
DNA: TGTGCCAGCAGCCATGGTCATAGACAGCTCCAGGGCCCGTACTTC

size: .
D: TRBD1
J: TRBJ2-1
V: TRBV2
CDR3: CASSPGQGHEQFF
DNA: TGTGCCAGCAGTCCGGGACAGGGCCATGAGCAGTTCTTC

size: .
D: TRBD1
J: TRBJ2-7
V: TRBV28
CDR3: CASSLQGYEQYF
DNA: TGTGCCAGCAGCCTACAGGGGTACGAGCAGTACTTC

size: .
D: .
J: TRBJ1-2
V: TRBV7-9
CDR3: CSSSSTGNYGYTF
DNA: TGTTCCAGCAGCTCCACAGGCAACTATGGCTACACCTTC

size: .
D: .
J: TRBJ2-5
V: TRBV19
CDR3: CASSIQGGETQYF
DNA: TGTGCCAGTAGTATACAGGGCGGAGAGACCCAGTACTTC

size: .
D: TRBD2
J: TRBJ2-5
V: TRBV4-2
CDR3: CASSQVPAGGETQYF
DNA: TGTGCCAGCAGCCAAGTACCAGCGGGGGGAGAGACCCAGTACTTC

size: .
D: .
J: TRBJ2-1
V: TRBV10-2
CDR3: CASSGWGGLREQFF
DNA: TGCGCCAGCAGTGGGTGGGGGGGCCTGAGGGAGCAGTTCTTC

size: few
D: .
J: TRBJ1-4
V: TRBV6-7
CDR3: CASSYSGPTNEKLFF
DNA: TGTGCCAGCAGTTACTCGGGGCCTACTAATGAAAAACTGTTTTTT